This T cell receptor (beta chain) was sequenced for a study of read filtering for tumor transcriptome and immune sequencing. Points from the study as a whole: Without single-read clonotypes, shared clonotype proportions correlated more between IR-seq and RNA-seq. Compared with RNA-seq, IR-seq gave much higher clonotype depth and reliability. Sorted CD138-negative bone marrow cells were not purified T cells. Roughly 82% of IR-seq clonotypes had a single read, yet these held roughly 3.3% of reads.

This clonotype appeared many times. What it binds is unknown. V lost 6 bases and J lost 0; bases outside the gene matches: 7. This CDR3 contains 17 residues. Per the germline V gene, CDR1 is MDHEN and CDR2 is SYDVKM. Molecular barcoded adaptors covering alpha/delta and beta/gamma chains were used on about 390 ng RNA. MiXCR was run by TCRdb on the reads, yielding one entry per CDR3 protein. Of nearly 60,000 distinct CDR3 sequences in the sample, approximately 13% are singletons; the top ten hold roughly 16%. The V gene is TRBV28, the J gene TRBJ1-5, with 11 bases that match TRBD1. Sequencing used a population of CD138-negative cells sorted from bone marrow. This TCR was sampled from a donor over 35 with multiple myeloma. The CDR3 nucleotides read TGTGCCAGCAGCCCGGACAGGGGGCCCTATAGCAATCAGCCCCAGCATTTT. It yields the protein CASSPDRGPYSNQPQHF.